One and the same sample provided the 24 T cell receptor beta chains below, sequenced in a study of blood T cell repertoires in COVID-19. Sequenced by immunoSEQ multiplex PCR; TCRdb stores in-frame clones only, minus some. The sample consists of tens of thousands of clones, about four fifths of them appearing once. Sample: peripheral blood. These receptors were taken from an older man with COVID-19, enrolled during active disease.

The chain links TRBV7-8 to TRBJ2-1, with 8 bases matching TRBD2. The CDR3 runs 14 residues. The J segment lost 3 bases and the V segment lost 2 bases, leaving 0 bases of the junction unmatched. CDR1 and CDR2 from the germline V gene are SGHVS and FQNEAQ. The CDR3 reads CASSLTSGYNEQFF. CDR3 bases: TGTGCCAGCAGCTTAACTAGCGGCTACAATGAGCAGTTCTTC.

V and J are TRBV5-1 and TRBJ1-5; D is uncertain. V lost 4 bases and J lost 5, with 13 bases in between. The germline gives CDR1 SGHRS, CDR2 YFSETQ. CDR3 length: 14 residues. CDR3 DNA sequence: TGCGCCAGCAGCCCGGGTGACCTTCATCAGCCCCAGCATTTT. Protein product: CASSPGDLHQPQHF.

On this clone itself: Other DNA sequences in this sample translate to the same CDR3. The genes are TRBV30 and TRBJ2-7; D uncertain. The ends were cut back, 2 bases at V and 3 bases at J, with 8 bases in the middle. The germline V gene has CDR1 GTSNPN and CDR2 SVGIG (reference sequence). The CDR3 contains 12 residues. CDR3 in DNA: TGTGCCTGGAGTTATGAACTCTACGAGCAGTACTTC. This sequence encodes CAWSYELYEQYF.

The chain has TRBV9 and TRBJ1-4, with 10 bases lining up with TRBD1. V shed 3 bases, J shed 3 bases, and the junction held 2 bases outside the gene matches. Germline CDR1 reads SGDLS; CDR2 reads YYNGEE. The CDR3 is made up of 15 amino acids. CDR3 sequence reads: CASSGQGAANEKLFF. DNA for the CDR3: TGTGCCAGCAGCGGACAGGGGGCGGCTAATGAAAAACTGTTTTTT.

V gene TRBV2 combines with J gene TRBJ2-7; 7 nucleotides align to TRBD1. The J segment lost 1 base and the V segment lost 8 bases, leaving 2 bases of the junction unmatched. The CDR3 has 12 residues. The germline CDR1 and CDR2 sequences are SNHLY and FYNNEI. The chain's CDR3 is CASRDSSYEQYF. CDR3 bases: TGTGCCAGCCGGGACAGTTCCTACGAGCAGTACTTC.

The chain carries TRBV7-2 and TRBJ2-1; D uncertain. CDR1 is SGHTA and CDR2 is FQGNSA in the germline V gene. The CDR3 length is 14 residues. V lost 2 bases to trimming and J lost 2 bases, with 7 bases between them. CDR3 sequence (DNA): TGTGCCAGCAGCTTAACAAGCGCCTACAATGAGCAGTTCTTC. It is translated as CASSLTSAYNEQFF.

This chain joins TRBV2 and TRBJ1-4; 8 bases line up with TRBD1. From germline, CDR1 is SNHLY and CDR2 FYNNEI. This CDR3 contains 14 residues. J gave up 7 bases and V 8 bases, and 9 bases lay outside the gene matches. CDR3 DNA: TGTGCCAGCTTAGGGCAGGGGGCTTCTGAAAAACTGTTTTTT. This codes for CASLGQGASEKLFF.

The chain employs TRBV11-1 and TRBJ2-3; 8 bases match TRBD1. The germline V gene has CDR1 SGHAT and CDR2 FQDESV (reference sequence). V trimming: 5 bases; J trimming: 7 bases; junction bases outside the gene matches: 5. CDR3 length: 13 residues. CDR3 bases: TGTGCCAGCAGCCCTCGACAGGGGAATACGCAGTATTTT. This translates into CASSPRQGNTQYF.

V usage is TRBV6-5 and J usage is TRBJ2-3; D may be TRBD1 (6 bases). In germline, CDR1 is MNHEY, CDR2 SVGAGI. The CDR3 sequence is 14 residues long. Trimming pared 6 bases from V and 0 bases from J, leaving 10 bases between. The CDR3 coding sequence is TGTGCCAGCAGATTAGGACAGAGCACAGATACGCAGTATTTT. It translates to CASRLGQSTDTQYF.

A few counts support this clone. This chain uses TRBV19 with TRBJ1-5, with 7 nucleotides matching TRBD1. Germline V CDR1 and CDR2: LNHDA, SQIVND (reference sequence). Trimming removed 8 bases from V and 3 bases from J; junction bases left unmatched: 4. CDR3 length equals 13 residues. The CDR3 DNA is TGTGCCAGTCGGGACAGTTCCAATCAGCCCCAGCATTTT. The encoded protein is CASRDSSNQPQHF.

This chain links TRBV7-8 with TRBJ1-1, with 8 bases lining up with TRBD1. The CDR3 is 14 amino acids. The germline V gene encodes CDR1 SGHVS and CDR2 FQNEAQ. V trimming: 5 bases; J trimming: 7 bases; junction bases outside the gene matches: 9. The CDR3 reads CASSAGQAPSEAFF. The CDR3 nucleotides are TGTGCCAGCAGCGCGGGACAGGCCCCCAGTGAAGCTTTCTTT. The whole variable domain, remainder taken from reference TRBV7-8 and TRBJ1-1, is GAGVSQSPRYKVAKRGQDVALRCDPISGHVSLFWYQQALGQGPEFLTYFQNEAQLDKSGLPSDRFFAERPEGSVSTLKIQRTQQEDSAVYLCASSAGQAPSEAFFGQGTRLTVV.

CDR3 in DNA: TGTGCCAGCTCACCTGGACTAGCAGGGGGATACGAGCAGTACTTC. It is translated as CASSPGLAGGYEQYF. The chain employs TRBV18 and TRBJ2-7; possibly TRBD2 for D (8 bases). V was shortened by 3 bases and J by 4 bases, with 16 bases between the two germline ends. The CDR3 runs 15 residues. Germline CDR1 KGHSH, CDR2 LQKENI.

This clone appeared once. The chain carries TRBV12-3 or TRBV12-4 and TRBJ2-3; D uncertain. CDR3 size: 13 residues. The V end lost 5 bases, the J end lost 4 bases, and 10 bases lay between the germline ends. CDR3 bases: TGTGCCAGCAGTACCTTCTACGCAGATACGCAGTATTTT. Translation: CASSTFYADTQYF.

The chain links TRBV24-1 to TRBJ2-3; TRBD2 matches 7 bases. Unmatched junction bases numbered 12, after V lost 4 bases and J lost 0 bases. Germline V gene data show CDR1 as KGHDR and CDR2 as SFDVKD. The CDR3 totals 18 residues. The CDR3 here is CATSDPKASGTSTDTQYF. For the CDR3, the DNA is TGTGCCACCAGTGACCCCAAGGCCAGCGGGACTAGCACAGATACGCAGTATTTT.

The rearrangement uses TRBV9 and TRBJ2-2; TRBD2 agrees at 12 bases. CDR1 SGDLS and CDR2 YYNGEE come from the germline V gene. The CDR3 runs to 18 residues. V lost 5 bases and J lost 8; bases outside the gene matches: 16. For the CDR3, the DNA is TGTGCCAGCAGTCCAAGGTCGCCTAGCGGGGGGGCGGCTGGGGAGCTGTTTTTT. Residues: CASSPRSPSGGAAGELFF.

The V and J genes are TRBV6-6 and TRBJ2-5; 7 nucleotides match TRBD1. After removal of 4 bases from V and 5 bases from J, the junction contained 10 bases not matched to a gene. Germline CDR1 reads MNHNY; CDR2 reads SVGAGI (reference sequence). The CDR3 is 15 residues long. CDR3 nucleotides: TGTGCCAGCAGTTTTTATACAGGGGCGCAGGAGACCCAGTACTTC. Its protein product is CASSFYTGAQETQYF.

The chain employs TRBV7-9 and TRBJ1-6; the match to TRBD1 covers 10 bases. The CDR3 runs 15 residues. Losses at the gene ends were 5 bases for V and 15 bases for J; bases not matched to a gene: 13. CDR1 and CDR2 (germline): SEHNR, FQNEAQ (reference sequence). DNA of the CDR3: TGTGCCAGCAGCGAAGACGGGACAGGGGCCAGAGGCCTCCACTTT. Translated: CASSEDGTGARGLHF. Based on the CDR3 plus reference TRBV7-9 and TRBJ1-6, the full variable domain is DTGVSQNPRHKITKRGQNVTFRCDPISEHNRLYWYRQTLGQGPEFLTYFQNEAQLEKSRLLSDRFSAERPKGSFSTLEIQRTEQGDSAMYLCASSEDGTGARGLHFGNGTRLTVT.

V is TRBV20-1 and J is TRBJ1-6, with TRBD1 as a possible D gene (5 bases). CDR3 length equals 11 residues. Germline-derived CDR1 and CDR2 are DFQATT and SNEGSKA (reference sequence). V lost 6 bases and J lost 11, with 11 bases in between. The CDR3 reads CSALGGAPLHF. The CDR3 nucleotides read TGCAGTGCCTTAGGAGGGGCACCCCTCCACTTT.

The CDR3 DNA reads TGTGCCAGCAGTGAAACGGGCTACGAGCAGTACTTC. Translation: CASSETGYEQYF. This sequence joins TRBV25-1 and TRBJ2-7; no firm D call. This CDR3 region has 12 residues. Germline V lookup: CDR1 MGHDK, CDR2 SYGVNS. The V end was cut by 2 bases, the J end by 3 bases, with 5 bases between.

The chain carries TRBV25-1 and TRBJ1-1, with D possibly TRBD1 on 6 matching bases. This CDR3 has 15 amino acids. Germline V gene data show CDR1 as MGHDK and CDR2 as SYGVNS. Trimming took 6 bases from V and 6 from J, leaving 20 bases between them. The CDR3 is CASRVQTGSASEAFF. CDR3 nucleotides: TGTGCCAGCAGGGTCCAGACAGGCTCAGCATCTGAAGCTTTCTTT.

This chain connects TRBV10-3 to TRBJ2-3; 14 bases line up with TRBD2. J lost 5 bases, V lost 8 bases, and 9 bases had no gene match. This CDR3 has 16 amino acids. The germline CDR1 and CDR2 sequences are ENHRY and SYGVKD. CDR3 DNA: TGTGCCATCCGGGAAGGGACTAGCGGGAGTGTAGATACGCAGTATTTT. It codes for CAIREGTSGSVDTQYF.

This sequence joins TRBV7-8 and TRBJ1-2; the D is unclear. The CDR3 contains 13 residues. Germline CDR1 and CDR2: SGHVS and FQNEAQ. V dropped 1 base and J dropped 7 bases, with 10 bases sitting between them. This chain's CDR3 is CASSLDLDTGYTF. CDR3 nucleotides: TGTGCCAGCAGCTTAGATTTAGATACTGGCTACACCTTC.

The chain employs TRBV7-6 and TRBJ1-4; possible D gene TRBD1, 6 bases. Trimming stripped 1 base from V and 5 bases from J, with 14 bases between. The length of the CDR3 is 16 residues. Per the germline V gene, CDR1 is SGHVS and CDR2 is FNYEAQ. This CDR3 is CASSLGPGGLNEKLFF. The CDR3, as DNA: TGTGCCAGCAGCTTAGGTCCGGGGGGCCTGAATGAAAAACTGTTTTTT.

The chain has TRBV5-1 and TRBJ2-5, with D possibly matching TRBD1 (6 bases). V lost 0 bases and J lost 5, with 14 bases in between. Germline values: CDR1 SGHRS, CDR2 YFSETQ. The CDR3 has 15 amino acids. CDR3 amino acids: CASSLDRVSGETQYF. CDR3 DNA: TGCGCCAGCAGCTTGGACAGGGTATCAGGGGAGACCCAGTACTTC.